These 29 T cell receptor beta chains were sequenced from one sample in a study of T cells in women clearing cervical HPV infection. Clones were sequenced by immunoSEQ multiplex PCR, and TCRdb holds only the in-frame ones, with some missing. This sample carries fewer than 35,000 clones, with over 3% going to the ten biggest clones. Sequencing was carried out using blood buffy coat. These receptors all stem from a woman between 18 and 70 years old with a cervical HPV16 infection that either progressed to CIN3+ or cleared (not recorded which).

As to this clone: Read coverage stops 3 residues before the CDR3 terminus; the germline J gene supplies the remainder. This chain joins TRBV18 and TRBJ1-2; D not resolved. V shed 2 bases and J shed 5 bases, with 9 bases lying between them. This CDR3 has 13 residues. Germline V CDR1 and CDR2: KGHSH, LQKENI. CDR3 residues: CASSPETSYGYTF. Partial CDR3 DNA: TGTGCCAGCTCACCAGAGACATCTTATGGC.

As concerns this clone: The CDR3 extends 3 residues past the end of the read, so its final part is completed from the germline J gene. The rearrangement joins TRBV30 to TRBJ1-1; 7 nucleotides agree with TRBD1. Germline values: CDR1 GTSNPN, CDR2 SVGIG (reference sequence). This CDR3 is built from 11 residues. The CDR3 DNA, read in part, is TGTGCCTGGAAGACAGGGTCCGAA. Its translation is CAWKTGSE. The whole CDR3 sequence is CAWKTGSEAFF.

CDR3 region: CASGGTGPTQPQYF. The CDR3 bases that were read are TGTGCCAGCGGAGGGACAGGTCCTACTCAGCCG. J is TRBJ2-3 and V is TRBV7-2; TRBD1 matches 8 bases. The read terminates 3 residues ahead of where the CDR3 ends, so the germline J gene completes it. This CDR3 is 14 amino acids long. Germline V CDR1 and CDR2: SGHTA, FQGNSA.

The sequenced CDR3 bases are TGTGCCAGCAGCTTAGATAGGGGTTATAATTCACCC. This translates into CASSLDRGYNSP. The whole CDR3 region reads CASSLDRGYNSPLHF. The chain recombines TRBV7-8 with TRBJ1-6; possibly TRBD1 for D (5 bases). The read comes to an end 3 residues before the CDR3 does, leaving the germline J gene to fill in the end. Trimming left V 1 base short and J 4 bases short, with 8 bases between. The V gene's germline CDR1 is SGHVS and CDR2 FQNEAQ. The CDR3 covers 15 residues.

Points on this clone: Coverage ceases 3 residues before the CDR3 finishes, and the germline J gene fills in the end. The chain combines TRBV20-1 with TRBJ2-1, with D hard to call. The germline V and J ends were trimmed by 2 bases and 9 bases, with 8 bases remaining between them. The CDR3 is made up of 11 amino acids. The germline gives CDR1 DFQATT, CDR2 SNEGSKA (reference sequence). This CDR3 reads CSARRRSEQFF. The covered CDR3 bases are TGCAGTGCTAGACGCAGGAGTGAG.

A word on this clone: Read sequence stops 3 residues before the CDR3 end, and the germline J gene provides the missing end. The rearrangement joins TRBV7-2 to TRBJ1-1, with TRBD1 matching 9 bases. V gave up 2 bases and J gave up 5 bases; unmatched junction bases: 6. The CDR3 sequence is 15 residues long. Germline V gives CDR1 SGHTA, CDR2 FQGNSA. CDR3 residues: CASSLTGGGVTEAFF. The sequenced part of the CDR3 DNA is TGTGCCAGCAGCTTAACAGGGGGCGGAGTAACTGAA. The complete variable domain, with remaining parts taken from reference TRBV7-2 and TRBJ1-1, reads GAGVSQSPSNKVTEKGKDVELRCDPISGHTALYWYRQSLGQGLEFLIYFQGNSAPDKSGLPSDRFSAERTGGSVSTLTIQRTQQEDSAVYLCASSLTGGGVTEAFFGQGTRLTVV.

Note on this clone: The CDR3 is cut off 3 residues early in the read; its end comes from the germline J gene. The chain links TRBV7-8 to TRBJ2-7; D is perhaps TRBD2 (5 bases). The CDR3 is 14 residues long. Trimming removed 3 bases at V and 3 bases at J, with 12 bases between. Germline V gene data show CDR1 as SGHVS and CDR2 as FQNEAQ. The DNA read from the CDR3 is TGTGCCAGCAGCTTGGCGGACTCTGGCTACGAG. Its protein is CASSLADSGYE. The entire CDR3 protein reads CASSLADSGYEQYF. Supplemented by reference TRBV7-8 and TRBJ2-7, the full variable domain reads GAGVSQSPRYKVAKRGQDVALRCDPISGHVSLFWYQQALGQGPEFLTYFQNEAQLDKSGLPSDRFFAERPEGSVSTLKIQRTQQEDSAVYLCASSLADSGYEQYFGPGTRLTVT.

CDR3 bases read: TGTGCCAGCTCACCAGCCTCCAGGGTAGCCTACGAC. Its protein product is CASSPASRVAYD. The whole CDR3 region reads CASSPASRVAYDYTF. The gene calls are TRBV18 and TRBJ1-2, with D perhaps matching TRBD1 (5 bases). The read terminates 3 residues ahead of where the CDR3 ends, so the germline J gene completes it. Germline V lookup: CDR1 KGHSH, CDR2 LQKENI. The CDR3 has 15 residues.

To note about this clone: The read is 3 residues too short to cover the CDR3 end, so that end is filled in from the germline J gene. The rearrangement joins TRBV7-3 to TRBJ1-2, with D perhaps matching TRBD1 (5 bases). The V end lost 3 bases, the J end lost 3 bases, and 11 bases lay between the germline ends. CDR3 length: 14 amino acids. Germline V gives CDR1 SGHTA, CDR2 FQGTGA. CDR3 in amino acids: CASSLRGFYYGYTF. The CDR3 bases that were read are TGTGCCAGCAGCTTGAGGGGCTTTTACTATGGC. Full variable domain (remainder filled in from reference TRBV7-3 and TRBJ1-2): GAGVSQTPSNKVTEKGKYVELRCDPISGHTALYWYRQSLGQGPEFLIYFQGTGAADDSGLPNDRFFAVRPEGSVSTLKIQRTERGDSAVYLCASSLRGFYYGYTFGSGTRLTVV.

The covered CDR3 bases are TGCGCCAGCAGCTTGGGGGACTCAGGCTATAATTCACCA. It is translated as CASSLGDSGYNSP. The full-length CDR3 reads as CASSLGDSGYNSPLFF. The rearrangement links TRBV5-1 to TRBJ1-4; D possibly corresponds to TRBD1 (5 bases). The CDR3 end is not reached by the read, which stops 3 residues before it; the germline J gene fills it in. CDR1 and CDR2 (germline): SGHRS, YFSETQ. This CDR3 is 16 amino acids long.

Points on this clone: The CDR3 end is not reached by the read, which stops 3 residues before it; the germline J gene fills it in. The chain employs TRBV7-9 and TRBJ1-6; D ambiguous. The CDR3 runs 15 residues. CDR1 SEHNR and CDR2 FQNEAQ come from the germline V gene (reference sequence). V shed 0 bases and J shed 9 bases, with 12 bases lying between them. CDR3 bases read: TGTGCCAGCAGCTTAGCAGGTTCTCGGGTTTCACCC. It specifies CASSLAGSRVSP. The whole CDR3 protein is CASSLAGSRVSPLHF.

Points on this clone: At one end the junction does not follow the germline gene, possibly because of a read error. The CDR3 end is not reached by the read, which stops 3 residues before it; the germline J gene fills it in. The chain joins TRBV5-4 to TRBJ1-2; tentative D call: TRBD1 (6 bases). Germline V gene sequence: CDR1 SGHNT, CDR2 YYREEE (reference sequence). This CDR3 is 13 amino acids long. This chain's CDR3 is CACSRNRVYGYTF. The CDR3 DNA, read in part, is TGTGCCTGCAGCCGGAACAGGGTCTATGGC.

The sequenced CDR3 bases are TGTGCCAGTAGTATGGACAGGGGGTATCAGCCC. This sequence encodes CASSMDRGYQP. The entire CDR3 reads CASSMDRGYQPQHF. The V gene is TRBV19, the J gene TRBJ1-5; TRBD1 agrees at 10 bases. The read terminates 3 residues before the CDR3 end, so the remaining end is supplied by the germline J gene. The germline V gene encodes CDR1 LNHDA and CDR2 SQIVND (reference sequence). The V segment lost 3 bases and the J segment 5 bases; nucleotides outside the gene matches: 1. The CDR3 runs to 14 residues.

About this clone: The CDR3 extends 3 residues past the end of the read, so its final part is completed from the germline J gene. This chain links TRBV20-1 with TRBJ2-5; 11 nucleotides match TRBD2. This CDR3 comprises 13 residues. Losses at the gene ends were 5 bases for V and 5 bases for J; bases not matched to a gene: 4. Germline assignment: CDR1 DFQATT and CDR2 SNEGSKA (reference sequence). The part of the CDR3 DNA that was read is TGCAGTGCTCTGGCTAGCGGGGGGGAGACC. Protein product: CSALASGGET. The CDR3, in full, reads CSALASGGETQYF.

Regarding this clone: The CDR3 end falls 3 residues outside the read, so it is completed with the germline J gene. This chain uses TRBV20-1 with TRBJ2-3, with 8 positions matching TRBD1. This CDR3 has 14 residues. With V trimmed by 6 bases and J by 6 bases, 11 bases remained unmatched. Germline CDR1 reads DFQATT; CDR2 reads SNEGSKA (reference sequence). The CDR3 spells CSAPPRGRLDTQYF. CDR3 DNA, as far as it was read: TGCAGTGCCCCCCCCAGGGGGCGGCTCGATACG.

The CDR3 here is CASSLKGQGNQPQHF. CDR3 bases read: TGTGCCAGCAGCTTAAAAGGACAGGGGAATCAGCCC. The chain links TRBV7-2 to TRBJ1-5; 9 nucleotides align to TRBD1. The CDR3 end falls 3 residues outside the read, so it is completed with the germline J gene. CDR1 and CDR2 from the germline V gene are SGHTA and FQGNSA. There are 15 residues in the CDR3. Unmatched junction bases numbered 3, after V lost 2 bases and J lost 4 bases. The variable domain in full, completed from reference TRBV7-2 and TRBJ1-5, reads GAGVSQSPSNKVTEKGKDVELRCDPISGHTALYWYRQSLGQGLEFLIYFQGNSAPDKSGLPSDRFSAERTGGSVSTLTIQRTQQEDSAVYLCASSLKGQGNQPQHFGDGTRLSIL.

This CDR3 is CASSPGTVKRNTEAFF. The sequenced CDR3 bases are TGCGCCAGCAGTCCCGGGACAGTTAAGAGGAACACTGAA. The rearrangement links TRBV5-1 to TRBJ1-1; 7 bases are shared with TRBD1. Sequencing ends 3 residues short of the CDR3 end; the germline J gene provides the rest. Germline V CDR1 and CDR2: SGHRS, YFSETQ. The length of the CDR3 is 16 residues. Trimming at V came to 5 bases and at J to 1 base, leaving 11 bases not matched to a gene.

Points on this clone: The read gets to within 3 residues of the CDR3 end, and the germline J gene fills in the rest. The chain carries TRBV7-6 and TRBJ2-4; a weak D match, TRBD1 (6 bases). The CDR3 extends over 16 amino acids. The V gene's germline CDR1 is SGHVS and CDR2 FNYEAQ. The V gene lost 5 bases and the J gene lost 0 bases, with 14 bases spanning the gap. Partial CDR3 DNA: TGTGCCAGCAGCCGTGCGGACAGACTAGCCAAAAACATT. As protein: CASSRADRLAKNI. The whole CDR3 is CASSRADRLAKNIQYF.

With respect to this clone: The read ends 3 residues shy of where the CDR3 ends; the end is completed using the germline J gene. V is TRBV20-1 and J is TRBJ2-2; 7 nucleotides match TRBD1. The CDR3 spans 16 residues. The germline V gene has CDR1 DFQATT and CDR2 SNEGSKA (reference sequence). CDR3 sequence: CSASRGSGAVDSPLFF. The DNA read from the CDR3 is TGCAGTGCTAGCAGGGGGAGTGGGGCCGTGGATTCACCG.

A word on this clone: The read finishes 3 residues shy of the CDR3 end, and the germline J gene is used to complete it. This chain links TRBV27 with TRBJ2-2, with 11 bases identical to TRBD1. This CDR3 has 15 amino acids. V lost 2 bases and J lost 6; bases outside the gene matches: 2. Germline V gene data show CDR1 as MNHEY and CDR2 as SMNVEV (reference sequence). This CDR3 is CASSLGQGAAGELFF. The covered CDR3 bases are TGTGCCAGCAGTTTAGGACAGGGGGCAGCCGGGGAG.

In the case of this clone: The sequence runs out 3 residues before the end of the CDR3; the remainder is reconstructed from the germline J gene. This chain uses TRBV11-2 with TRBJ1-1; D unclear. Germline V gene sequence: CDR1 SGHAT, CDR2 FQNNGV. The CDR3 length is 13 residues. The CDR3 is CASSPNLDRGAFF. The covered CDR3 bases are TGTGCCAGCAGCCCAAACCTCGACCGGGGT.

As for this clone: The read falls 3 residues short of the CDR3 end, and the missing part is taken from the germline J gene. V and J are TRBV7-9 and TRBJ2-1; 7 nucleotides agree with TRBD1. Per germline, CDR1 SEHNR and CDR2 FQNEAQ (reference sequence). The CDR3 totals 14 residues. The trim removed 6 bases at V and 5 bases at J, leaving 7 bases unmatched. The CDR3 spells CASSFRDSHNEQFF. The sequenced part of the CDR3 DNA is TGTGCCAGCAGTTTCCGGGACAGCCACAATGAG.

Concerning this clone itself: The missing CDR3 end, 3 residues past where the read stops, is filled in from the germline J gene. This sequence joins TRBV18 and TRBJ2-4, with 11 positions matching TRBD1. There are 16 residues in the CDR3. Germline-derived CDR1 and CDR2 are KGHSH and LQKENI. CDR3 in amino acids: CASSPTRTGGDYGQYF. The part of the CDR3 DNA that was read is TGTGCCAGCTCACCCACCCGGACAGGGGGCGACTATGGT.

Comment on this clone: The CDR3 end falls 3 residues outside the read, so it is completed with the germline J gene. The rearrangement links TRBV10-3 to TRBJ2-7, with 12 bases aligning to TRBD2. The CDR3 runs to 16 residues. CDR1 and CDR2 from the germline V gene are ENHRY and SYGVKD. Unmatched junction bases numbered 13, after V lost 8 bases and J lost 5 bases. CDR3 DNA, as far as it was read: TGTGCCATCGGGGGGCTAGCGGGGGGGCCGGTAGACGAG. Amino acid sequence: CAIGGLAGGPVDE. The CDR3, in full, reads CAIGGLAGGPVDEQYF.

CDR3 loop: CASSEVLGHYGYTF. The part of the CDR3 DNA that was read is TGTGCCAGCAGTGAAGTCCTGGGCCACTATGGC. The rearrangement joins TRBV6-1 to TRBJ1-2; D not certain. The read ends 3 residues shy of where the CDR3 ends; the end is completed using the germline J gene. Trimming pared 1 base from V and 3 bases from J, leaving 9 bases between. The CDR3 runs to 14 residues. Germline V gene lookup returns CDR1 MNHNS and CDR2 SASEGT.

Of note for this clone: The CDR3 end falls 3 residues outside the read, so it is completed with the germline J gene. The V and J genes are TRBV2 and TRBJ1-5; perhaps TRBD1 as D (6 bases). Trimming pared 4 bases from V and 7 bases from J, leaving 14 bases between. The CDR3 is 14 residues long. Germline V gives CDR1 SNHLY, CDR2 FYNNEI. The CDR3 is CASSVGQRGQPQHF. The covered CDR3 bases are TGTGCCAGCAGTGTTGGACAGCGAGGGCAGCCC.

Details on this clone: The read is 3 residues too short to cover the CDR3 end, so that end is filled in from the germline J gene. The gene calls are TRBV29-1 and TRBJ1-1, with 7 nucleotides matching TRBD1. The CDR3 runs 12 residues. Germline CDR1 reads SQVTM; CDR2 reads ANQGSEA. The V gene end was trimmed by 7 bases and the J gene end by 7 bases; junction bases not matched to a gene: 9. CDR3 amino acids: CSGAGTAYEAFF. The CDR3 DNA, read in part, is TGCAGCGGTGCTGGGACAGCCTATGAA.

Comment on this clone: Read data end 3 residues before the CDR3 end; the end is taken from the germline J gene. This chain connects TRBV23-1 to TRBJ2-4; a weak D match, TRBD2 (6 bases). TRBV23-1 is identified as an open reading frame with a role that is uncertain. The CDR3 contains 17 residues. The CDR3 loop is CASSQHNLLRTNYGQYF. CDR3 DNA, as far as it was read: TGCGCCAGCAGTCAACACAATCTTCTTAGGACTAACTATGGT.

Concerning this clone itself: The read is 3 residues too short to cover the CDR3 end, so that end is filled in from the germline J gene. The chain couples TRBV18 to TRBJ1-2, with 11 bases fitting TRBD1. Germline loops: CDR1 KGHSH, CDR2 LQKENI. The CDR3 is made up of 19 amino acids. After removal of 2 bases from V and 4 bases from J, the junction contained 15 bases not matched to a gene. The DNA read from the CDR3 is TGTGCCAGCTCACCATTACAACCTGGGACAGGGGGTACCTCCTATGGC. Residues: CASSPLQPGTGGTSYG. The full CDR3 protein reads CASSPLQPGTGGTSYGYTF.